This entry lists 26 T cell receptor beta chains sequenced from one sample in a study of cytomegalovirus exposure and HLA in healthy donors. The PCR had 60 Vbeta and 13 Jbeta primers. This table comes from immunoSEQ multiplex PCR, and its TCRdb copy is limited to in-frame clones, with some not included. Of roughly 100,000 clones in the sample, 70% to 75% were seen once. The sample taken for sequencing was PBMCs. The receptors derive from a woman aged 18-29 years in good health and CMV-seropositive.

The chain carries TRBV5-1 and TRBJ1-3, with 9 positions matching TRBD1. Germline V CDR1 and CDR2: SGHRS, YFSETQ. V lost 3 bases to trimming and J lost 3 bases; unmatched junction nucleotides: 7. The CDR3 loop spans 16 amino acids. The CDR3 region has the DNA TGCGCCAGCAGCTCGGGACAGGGTTTAGATGGAAACACCATATATTTT. This encodes CASSSGQGLDGNTIYF.

The chain combines TRBV2 with TRBJ1-2; no clear D gene. Trimming removed 6 bases at V and 7 bases at J, with 12 bases between. This CDR3 comprises 12 residues. Germline V gene lookup returns CDR1 SNHLY and CDR2 FYNNEI. CDR3 sequence reads: CASSDRERGYTF. In nucleotides, the CDR3 is TGTGCCAGCAGCGACCGGGAGCGTGGCTACACCTTC.

The rearrangement uses TRBV14 and TRBJ2-3; TRBD1 matches 9 bases. The CDR3 has 14 amino acids. CDR1 SGHDN and CDR2 FVKESK come from the germline V gene. J lost 1 base, V lost 4 bases, and 0 bases had no gene match. CDR3 residues: CASSRTGGTDTQYF. The CDR3 coding sequence is TGTGCCAGCAGCCGGACAGGGGGCACAGATACGCAGTATTTT.

The chain is built from TRBV27 and TRBJ1-4; TRBD1 aligns across 8 bases. With 2 bases clipped from V and 7 bases from J, the junction kept 3 bases outside the gene matches. This CDR3 is built from 14 residues. From germline, CDR1 is MNHEY and CDR2 SMNVEV (reference sequence). DNA of the CDR3: TGTGCCAGCAGTTTAGGACAGGGAGCTGAAAAACTGTTTTTT. Translation gives CASSLGQGAEKLFF.

This chain joins TRBV19 and TRBJ2-7; D not resolved. The V gene's germline CDR1 is LNHDA and CDR2 SQIVND (reference sequence). The CDR3 runs to 12 residues. V was cut by 6 bases and J by 0 bases, with 6 bases left in between. CDR3 residues: CASSPSSYEQYF. The CDR3 DNA sequence: TGTGCCAGTAGCCCGAGCTCCTACGAGCAGTACTTC.

The chain uses TRBV19 and TRBJ1-2; 11 bases match TRBD1. Germline V lookup: CDR1 LNHDA, CDR2 SQIVND (reference sequence). The CDR3 totals 17 residues. V trimming: 1 base; J trimming: 4 bases; junction bases outside the gene matches: 8. CDR3 nucleotide sequence: TGTGCCAGTAGTATAGGGCCCCCGGACAGGGGGCTCTATGGCTACACCTTC. This gives the protein CASSIGPPDRGLYGYTF.

CDR3 nucleotides: TGTGCCAGCAGCTTCTGGGGCGGCACAGATACGCAGTATTTT. Translating it yields CASSFWGGTDTQYF. This chain uses TRBV5-6 with TRBJ2-3, with D maybe TRBD1 (5 bases). Trimming took off 2 bases at V and 1 base at J, with 8 bases between the two ends. There are 14 residues in the CDR3. CDR1 is SGHDT, CDR2 YYEEEE, per germline.

V and J are TRBV2 and TRBJ1-2; TRBD1 matches at 7 bases. The V segment lost 6 bases and the J segment 3 bases; nucleotides outside the gene matches: 4. The CDR3 covers 13 residues. Germline assignment: CDR1 SNHLY and CDR2 FYNNEI. CDR3 loop: CASRLDRDYGYTF. The CDR3 DNA reads as TGTGCCAGCAGACTCGACAGGGACTATGGCTACACCTTC.

This clone occurred a few times. V gene TRBV28 combines with J gene TRBJ2-3; 10 bases align to TRBD1. Losses at the gene ends were 1 base for V and 4 bases for J; bases not matched to a gene: 2. Germline loops: CDR1 MDHEN, CDR2 SYDVKM. The CDR3 runs 15 residues. The DNA of the CDR3 is TGTGCCAGCAGTTTATCGGGACAGGGGTCAGATACGCAGTATTTT. Protein: CASSLSGQGSDTQYF.

This clone appeared a few times. J is TRBJ1-1 and V is TRBV4-3, with a weak D call TRBD1 (6 bases). The CDR3 is 14 amino acids. In germline, CDR1 is LGHNA, CDR2 YSLEER. V shed 0 bases and J shed 4 bases, with 9 bases lying between them. The chain's CDR3 is CASSQDRGGTEAFF. The CDR3 bases are TGCGCCAGCAGCCAAGATCGAGGGGGCACTGAAGCTTTCTTT.

This sequence joins TRBV4-1 and TRBJ2-1, with 7 positions matching TRBD1. CDR3 size: 17 residues. V was clipped by 0 bases and J by 4 bases; unmatched bases: 9. The germline V gene encodes CDR1 MGHRA and CDR2 YSYEKL. The CDR3 DNA sequence: TGCGCCAGCAGCCAAGATCAGGAGCAGGGGGTATACAATGAGCAGTTCTTC. Translated, it gives CASSQDQEQGVYNEQFF.

The chain uses TRBV28 and TRBJ2-7, with D possibly TRBD2 on 5 matching bases. The V end lost 2 bases, the J end lost 2 bases, and 7 bases lay between the germline ends. CDR1 is MDHEN and CDR2 is SYDVKM in the germline V gene. This CDR3 has 13 residues. The CDR3 sequence is CASSLSGPYEQYF. The CDR3 region has the DNA TGTGCCAGCAGTTTAAGCGGTCCCTACGAGCAGTACTTC.

The chain couples TRBV19 to TRBJ2-1; 7 positions agree with TRBD2. This CDR3 spans 15 amino acids. The germline V gene encodes CDR1 LNHDA and CDR2 SQIVND (reference sequence). V dropped 3 bases and J dropped 9; count of bases not matched to a gene: 11. CDR3 amino acids: CASSILGSGAAEQFF. Written as DNA, the CDR3 is TGTGCCAGTAGTATCTTGGGAAGCGGGGCGGCTGAGCAGTTCTTC.

CDR3 nucleotides: TGTGCCAGCAGCCCCGGGACAGGGGGAAGAGCCGGGGAGCTGTTTTTT. Its protein is CASSPGTGGRAGELFF. The chain links TRBV7-3 to TRBJ2-2, with 11 positions matching TRBD1. Per the germline V gene, CDR1 is SGHTA and CDR2 is FQGTGA. V shed 5 bases, J shed 6 bases, and the junction held 8 bases outside the gene matches. The CDR3 runs 16 residues.

Only a few counts were recorded for this clone. The chain joins TRBV9 to TRBJ2-7; 7 bases are shared with TRBD1. The CDR3 runs to 14 residues. The J segment lost 4 bases and the V segment lost 0 bases, leaving 4 bases of the junction unmatched. CDR1 is SGDLS, CDR2 YYNGEE, per germline. CDR3 amino acids: CASSVGTRGYEQYF. The CDR3 DNA follows: TGTGCCAGCAGCGTAGGAACCAGGGGGTACGAGCAGTACTTC.

The rearrangement links TRBV4-3 to TRBJ1-4, with TRBD1 as a possible D gene (5 bases). CDR1 LGHNA and CDR2 YSLEER come from the germline V gene. Deletions cut 0 bases from V and 5 bases from J, with 13 bases between. This CDR3 region has 16 residues. The chain's CDR3 is CASSQEYDSKNEKLFF. The DNA of the CDR3 is TGCGCCAGCAGCCAAGAGTACGACAGTAAGAATGAAAAACTGTTTTTT.

This sequence joins TRBV7-8 and TRBJ2-2; D gene unclear. The CDR3 has 15 amino acids. Germline lookup yields CDR1 SGHVS and CDR2 FQNEAQ. V was trimmed by 5 bases and J by 4 bases, leaving 14 bases between them. The CDR3 reads CASSQAPSITGELFF. CDR3 DNA sequence: TGTGCCAGCAGCCAGGCGCCTTCCATCACCGGGGAGCTGTTTTTT.

The J gene is TRBJ2-1, the V gene TRBV7-9; D unclear. The germline V gene encodes CDR1 SEHNR and CDR2 FQNEAQ (reference sequence). The CDR3 loop spans 17 amino acids. V was trimmed by 9 bases and J by 1 base, leaving 22 bases between them. This chain's CDR3 is CASSPPLRFNSYNEQFF. DNA of the CDR3: TGTGCCAGTAGCCCCCCTCTACGGTTTAATTCCTACAATGAGCAGTTCTTC. The complete variable domain, with remaining parts taken from reference TRBV7-9 and TRBJ2-1, reads DTGVSQNPRHKITKRGQNVTFRCDPISEHNRLYWYRQTLGQGPEFLTYFQNEAQLEKSRLLSDRFSAERPKGSFSTLEIQRTEQGDSAMYLCASSPPLRFNSYNEQFFGPGTRLTVL.

The V and J genes are TRBV10-3 and TRBJ1-4; 10 bases agree with TRBD1. The CDR3 length is 15 residues. Trimming took 6 bases from V and 7 from J; bases not matched to a gene: 8. CDR1 is ENHRY and CDR2 is SYGVKD in the germline V gene. The CDR3 region is CAISDTGTGAEKLFF. The CDR3 DNA reads as TGTGCCATCAGCGATACTGGGACAGGGGCTGAAAAACTGTTTTTT.

This chain joins TRBV7-2 and TRBJ1-2, with D possibly matching TRBD1 (6 bases). The V and J ends lost 8 bases and 3 bases respectively, with 13 bases between them. Germline V gene sequence: CDR1 SGHTA, CDR2 FQGNSA. The CDR3 consists of 13 residues. DNA for the CDR3: TGTGCCAGCGATCAGGGGACGGACTATGGCTACACCTTC. This gives the protein CASDQGTDYGYTF.

V and J are TRBV9 and TRBJ2-1; 8 nucleotides align to TRBD2. The junction had 1 base not matched to a gene; V was cut back by 9 bases and J by 2 bases. CDR1 and CDR2 from the germline V gene are SGDLS and YYNGEE. This CDR3 is 12 amino acids long. CDR3 residues: CATGGAYNEQFF. Written as DNA, the CDR3 is TGTGCCACCGGGGGGGCCTACAATGAGCAGTTCTTC.

The chain uses TRBV10-2 and TRBJ1-2, with 9 positions matching TRBD1. Germline V gene lookup returns CDR1 WSHSY and CDR2 SAAADI. The J segment lost 2 bases and the V segment lost 6 bases, leaving 7 bases of the junction unmatched. This CDR3 has 15 amino acids. As DNA, the CDR3 is TGCGCCAGCAGGGCCCCCGGGACAGGGAACTATGGCTACACCTTC. It codes for CASRAPGTGNYGYTF.

The chain has TRBV28 and TRBJ2-7; unclear D gene. V shed 4 bases and J shed 13 bases, with 14 bases lying between them. Germline CDR1 reads MDHEN; CDR2 reads SYDVKM. The CDR3 totals 11 residues. CDR3 in amino acids: CASSSRLSQYF. DNA for the CDR3: TGTGCCAGCAGTTCCCGACTCTCCCAATACTTC.

V usage is TRBV6-6 and J usage is TRBJ2-7, with TRBD2 as a possible D gene (5 bases). In germline, CDR1 is MNHNY, CDR2 SVGAGI (reference sequence). V lost 6 bases and J lost 12, with 18 bases in between. The CDR3 covers 12 residues. Written as DNA, the CDR3 is TGTGCCAGCAGCCCTGGGAGCGGACGACCGTACTTC. This translates into CASSPGSGRPYF.

This chain joins TRBV15 and TRBJ2-7; 7 bases are a match to TRBD2. This CDR3 spans 14 amino acids. J was trimmed by 1 base and V by 6 bases; bases with no gene match: 6. Germline V gene lookup returns CDR1 LNHNV and CDR2 YYDKDF (reference sequence). The chain's CDR3 is CATSSLAQSYEQYF. The CDR3 DNA reads TGTGCCACCAGTTCACTAGCGCAATCCTACGAGCAGTACTTC.

This clone was seen only a few times. This chain connects TRBV4-2 to TRBJ2-5, with 8 bases fitting TRBD1. The CDR3 totals 14 residues. CDR1 and CDR2 from the germline V gene are LGHNA and YNFKEQ. Trimming took 5 bases from V and 4 from J; bases not matched to a gene: 6. This CDR3 is CASSGDDRGETQYF. CDR3 in DNA: TGTGCCAGCAGCGGAGATGACAGGGGAGAGACCCAGTACTTC.